The 7 T cell receptor beta chains reported below all come from one sample, sequenced in a study of T cells expressing NK-cell markers (dated by TCRdb to the early 2020s). The library was prepared using 5' RACE. Instrument used: Illumina HiSeq 2000. TCRdb reprocessed the reads and provides one entry for every CDR3 protein sequence; no DNA is given. The sample's clone listing holds about 260,000 distinct CDR3 sequences. Around 3.9% of the sample lies in the top ten. Sequencing was performed on blood T cells: a sorted CD56 or NKG2C T cell subset, CD4+ or CD8+ T cells, or bulk PBMC T cells (not recorded which). The receptors shown here come from a woman aged 18-69 years in good health.

V and J are TRBV7-2 and TRBJ1-4; TCRdb's D call of TRBD1 is untestable without DNA. CDR1 and CDR2 from the germline V gene are SGHTA and FQGNSA. The CDR3 contains 15 residues. The CDR3 loop reads CASSALGQSNEKLFF.

The V gene is TRBV12-3 or TRBV12-4, the J gene TRBJ2-1; as DNA is missing, the TRBD2 call by TCRdb cannot be tested. The CDR3 runs to 17 residues. CDR3 amino acids: CASSEELGLAGYNEQFF.

This rearrangement joins TRBV20-1 to TRBJ2-7; without DNA, the TCRdb call of TRBD2 cannot be checked. This CDR3 spans 15 amino acids. In germline, CDR1 is DFQATT, CDR2 SNEGSKA (reference sequence). CDR3 sequence reads: CSARTSGGLALEQYF.

J is TRBJ1-1 and V is TRBV28; TCRdb outputs TRBD1, but without DNA this stays unchecked. The CDR3 length is 15 residues. Germline V gene sequence: CDR1 MDHEN, CDR2 SYDVKM. CDR3 loop: CASSSGTGENTEAFF.

The gene calls are TRBV19 and TRBJ1-2; the TCRdb call, TRBD1, lacks DNA for checking. This CDR3 is built from 14 residues. The germline gives CDR1 LNHDA, CDR2 SQIVND (reference sequence). CDR3 sequence: CASKKNDRSYGYTF.

This rearrangement joins TRBV29-1 to TRBJ2-2; the TCRdb call, TRBD1, lacks DNA for checking. The germline gives CDR1 SQVTM, CDR2 ANQGSEA. The CDR3 sequence is 17 residues long. This chain's CDR3 is CSVAGTGDTPNTGELFF.

The V and J genes are TRBV5-1 and TRBJ2-7; TCRdb returns TRBD2, unconfirmable since there is no DNA. This CDR3 contains 17 residues. Looked up from germline, CDR1 is SGHRS and CDR2 is YFSETQ. The CDR3 protein is CASSLAMTGATSYEQYF. The entire variable domain, with the rest obtained from reference TRBV5-1 and TRBJ2-7, is as follows: KAGVTQTPRYLIKTRGQQVTLSCSPISGHRSVSWYQQTPGQGLQFLFEYFSETQRNKGNFPGRFSGRQFSNSRSEMNVSTLELGDSALYLCASSLAMTGATSYEQYFGPGTRLTVT.